A selection of T cell receptor beta chains follows, all from one sample in a study of CD8+ T cells in alopecia areata. Sequencing was performed with immunoSEQ multiplex PCR; in TCRdb, only in-frame clones are kept and a portion is missing. The sample has some 240,000 clones, approximately 52% seen once. The starting material was CD4+ T cells sorted from blood, obtained at week 0. These receptors came from a human donor with alopecia areata. CDR3s include the opening cysteine and the closing phenylalanine or tryptophan.

v_call	j_call	cdr3_aa
TRBV5-6	TRBJ2-3	CASSLRTSGSPDTQYF
TRBV7-3	TRBJ1-2	CASSPGANSGYTF
TRBV15	TRBJ2-1	CATSILGAPNEQFF
TRBV7-9	TRBJ2-7	CASSTLSGIEQYF
TRBV7-7	TRBJ2-5	CASSRTGLQETQYF
TRBV2	TRBJ2-1	CASSARSGSYNEQFF
TRBV9	TRBJ2-1	CASSPRSSYNEQFF
TRBV9	TRBJ1-1	CASSPPFRGGGTEAFF
TRBV7-9	TRBJ2-5	CASSLVGRETQYF
TRBV4-1	TRBJ1-1	CASSQVGTEAFF
TRBV11-2	TRBJ2-3	CASSSRTTSGGAKDTQYF
TRBV30	TRBJ2-3	CAWSGRGVTTDTQYF
TRBV2	TRBJ1-2	CASSPQWGINYGYTF
TRBV4-1	TRBJ2-5	CASSQIQAGRLETQYF
TRBV30	TRBJ1-1	CAWRSLGGTEAFF
TRBV30	TRBJ2-2	CAWRQGPNTGELFF
TRBV6-1	TRBJ1-1	CASFPATALNTEAFF
TRBV4-1	TRBJ1-2	CASSQAGQAHYGYTF
TRBV5-1	TRBJ1-1	CASSLWGNTEAFF
TRBV14	TRBJ1-2	CASSQHQTNYGYTF
TRBV11-2	TRBJ1-1	CASSEYRVATEAFF
TRBV5-1	TRBJ2-7	CASTPRQGSYEQYF
TRBV7-9	TRBJ1-1	CASSLGGDTEAFF
TRBV9	TRBJ1-2	CASSVASGNYGYTF
TRBV5-1	TRBJ2-7	CASSLVDRYEQYF
TRBV2	TRBJ1-1	CASSQPNTEAFF
TRBV11-2	TRBJ2-5	CASSSGPGTETQYF
TRBV29-1	TRBJ1-2	CSVDRQGEGYTF
TRBV30	TRBJ2-1	CAWRGISNEQFF
TRBV11-2	TRBJ1-6	CASGRTGASSYNSPLHF
TRBV4-1	TRBJ1-5	CASSQSSQGYSNQPQHF
TRBV29-1	TRBJ2-7	CSVMAGTAAYEQYF
TRBV27	TRBJ1-1	CASSFGLRSRTEAFF
TRBV7-2	TRBJ2-3	CASSPRTGGDTQYF
TRBV6-1	TRBJ1-2	CASSSPRQDYGYTF
TRBV29-1	TRBJ2-5	CSGKITGPQGRTQYF
TRBV30	TRBJ1-2	CAWSIGTGTEHYGYTF
TRBV28	TRBJ1-2	CASSTPGQGNYGYTF
TRBV30	TRBJ2-5	CACASSGTGGGETQYF
TRBV10-3	TRBJ2-3	CAISDSAVFTDTQYF
TRBV5-4	TRBJ2-3	CASSRRRTSGGTTDTQYF
TRBV7-9	TRBJ1-5	CASSQGAGPNQPQHF
TRBV5-1	TRBJ1-1	CASSLSTGDPRWGTEAFF
TRBV6-5	TRBJ1-1	CASSYRGLAFF
TRBV7-9	TRBJ1-1	CASSSGQLNTEAFF
TRBV5-6	TRBJ1-2	CASSRRDNYGYTF
TRBV21-1	TRBJ2-6	CASSKARDRISGANVLTF
TRBV27	TRBJ2-7	CASSVTSGTAYEQYF
TRBV19	TRBJ2-1	CASSLGGVAGPYNEQFF
TRBV5-1	TRBJ2-7	CASSFSGEYEQYF
TRBV5-4	TRBJ2-2	CASRWGGPYDTGELFF
TRBV20-1	TRBJ1-2	CSASRAGGYTF
TRBV30	TRBJ1-1	CAWSLKRQANTEAFF
TRBV6-1	TRBJ1-5	CASSEVTAGQPQHF